A single sample gave rise to the 14 T cell receptor beta chains below, sequenced in a study of blood T cells in healthy people across ages. Together with a sample-barcoded 5' primer, a J-beta primer mix was included in a second PCR lasting about 6 to 11 cycles. TCRdb ran MiXCR on the 5' RACE reads and lists one entry per CDR3 protein. The data show fewer than 800,000 distinct CDR3 sequences, under 25% seen once. Input material: blood. Receptors originate from a man aged 70 or older in good health.

V gene TRBV15 combines with J gene TRBJ1-5; a possible D gene is TRBD1 (5 bases). The CDR3 loop spans 15 amino acids. Germline V gene sequence: CDR1 LNHNV, CDR2 YYDKDF (reference sequence). The V gene lost 5 bases and the J gene lost 6 bases, with 17 bases spanning the gap. The CDR3, as DNA: TGTGCCACCAGCCCCCATGAGGGGCAAGGTCAGCCCCAGCATTTT. As protein: CATSPHEGQGQPQHF.

This clonotype turned up a few times. Compared with germline, one end of the junction differs, possibly owing to a read error. The gene calls are TRBV6-5 and TRBJ2-3, with 9 nucleotides matching TRBD2. This CDR3 contains 14 residues. Germline CDR1 MNHEY, CDR2 SVGAGI. CDR3 loop: CASTSGRPTDTQYF. CDR3 nucleotides: TGCGCCAGCACTAGCGGGCGTCCCACAGATACGCAGTATTTT.

This sequence joins TRBV20-1 and TRBJ2-7; 9 bases match TRBD2. Trimming removed 6 bases from V and 4 bases from J; junction bases left unmatched: 10. The germline V gene encodes CDR1 DFQATT and CDR2 SNEGSKA (reference sequence). The CDR3 extends over 14 amino acids. The CDR3: CSAGTGTSSYEQYF. In DNA form, the CDR3 reads TGCAGTGCGGGAACCGGGACTAGCTCGTACGAGCAGTACTTC.

This clonotype was seen a few times. This chain connects TRBV20-1 to TRBJ2-1; 13 nucleotides align to TRBD2. The CDR3 runs 17 residues. Germline V gene lookup returns CDR1 DFQATT and CDR2 SNEGSKA (reference sequence). The V gene end was trimmed by 3 bases and the J gene end by 0 bases; junction bases not matched to a gene: 5. CDR3 coding DNA: TGCAGTGCTAGCTCACTAGCGGGAGGGCCCTCCTACAATGAGCAGTTCTTC. It codes for CSASSLAGGPSYNEQFF.

The V call is TRBV9, the J call TRBJ1-3; D gene ambiguous. V lost 0 bases and J lost 0, with 4 bases in between. This CDR3 has 14 residues. Germline lookup yields CDR1 SGDLS and CDR2 YYNGEE. Written as DNA, the CDR3 is TGTGCCAGCAGCGTAGATGGCTCTGGAAACACCATATATTTT. Translating it yields CASSVDGSGNTIYF. The variable domain in full, with the rest retrieved from reference TRBV9 and TRBJ1-3, is DSGVTQTPKHLITATGQRVTLRCSPRSGDLSVYWYQQSLDQGLQFLIQYYNGEERAKGNILERFSAQQFPDLHSELNLSSLELGDSALYFCASSVDGSGNTIYFGEGSWLTVV.

This clonotype came up once. The V call is TRBV20-1, the J call TRBJ2-1, with D hard to call. Per the germline V gene, CDR1 is DFQATT and CDR2 is SNEGSKA (reference sequence). Trimming removed 2 bases at V and 0 bases at J, with 14 bases between. The CDR3 consists of 16 residues. The CDR3 sequence: CSARPTGRSSYNEQFF. As DNA, the CDR3 is TGCAGTGCTAGACCTACTGGCAGAAGCTCCTACAATGAGCAGTTCTTC.

This clonotype was observed a handful of times. The CDR3 nucleotides are TGCAGTGCCCTCGACAGGACCTATCAGCCCCAGCATTTT. It codes for CSALDRTYQPQHF. The chain couples TRBV20-1 to TRBJ1-5; D may be TRBD1 (6 bases). CDR1 is DFQATT and CDR2 is SNEGSKA in the germline V gene (reference sequence). The CDR3 runs to 13 residues. V lost 6 bases, J lost 5 bases, and 14 bases lay in between.

In its sample, this clonotype was seen a few times. The V and J genes are TRBV15 and TRBJ1-4, with D uncertain. The germline V gene encodes CDR1 LNHNV and CDR2 YYDKDF (reference sequence). Trimming stripped 5 bases from V and 6 bases from J, with 4 bases between. This CDR3 comprises 11 residues. Here the CDR3 DNA reads TGTGCCACCAGCCTCGATGAAAAACTGTTTTTT. Translated, it gives CATSLDEKLFF.

The V call is TRBV21-1, the J call TRBJ1-2. TRBV21-1 is termed a pseudogene. This CDR3 has 15 residues. This CDR3 is CASSKVTTTNYGYTF. The CDR3 coding sequence is TGTGCCAGCAGCAAAGTAACCACCACTAACTATGGCTACACCTTC.

V usage is TRBV6-2 or TRBV6-3 and J usage is TRBJ1-2; a possible D gene is TRBD1 (5 bases). The CDR3 runs to 15 residues. Germline lookup yields CDR1 MNHEY and CDR2 SVGEGT. V was cut by 7 bases and J by 2 bases, with 17 bases left in between. CDR3 DNA sequence: TGTGCCAGCAAAGAAGGACACCCGCGCAACTATGGCTACACCTTC. Amino acid sequence: CASKEGHPRNYGYTF.

This chain uses TRBV4-1 with TRBJ2-5, with no clear D. CDR1 is MGHRA and CDR2 is YSYEKL in the germline V gene. V gave up 0 bases and J gave up 7 bases, with 12 bases separating them. This CDR3 is built from 14 residues. CDR3 region: CASSQDWNLGTQYF. The CDR3 coding sequence is TGCGCCAGCAGCCAAGATTGGAACCTGGGGACCCAGTACTTC.

The CDR3 DNA reads TGTGCCAGCAGTTCCCGGGGACTGACTCAAGAGACCCAGTACTTC. Its protein product is CASSSRGLTQETQYF. The chain joins TRBV6-6 to TRBJ2-5; tentative D call: TRBD2 (6 bases). This CDR3 has 15 amino acids. Germline CDR1 MNHNY, CDR2 SVGAGI (reference sequence). Trimming shortened V by 4 bases and J by 2 bases, and 14 bases separated the two germline ends.

This clonotype has only a few counts. This sequence joins TRBV5-6 and TRBJ2-5; D is perhaps TRBD2 (7 bases). Trimming cost V 0 bases and J 5 bases, with 17 bases left between them. The length of the CDR3 is 16 residues. Germline CDR1 reads SGHDT; CDR2 reads YYEEEE. The CDR3 region has the DNA TGTGCCAGCAGCTTGGCCGTTTCGGGGGGCCAGGAGACCCAGTACTTC. It yields the protein CASSLAVSGGQETQYF.

The chain carries TRBV10-3 and TRBJ2-7; D uncertain. V was shortened by 4 bases and J by 6 bases, with 10 bases between the two germline ends. The CDR3 runs to 12 residues. CDR1 and CDR2 (germline): ENHRY, SYGVKD. CDR3 sequence: CAISASSAEQYF. The CDR3, as DNA: TGTGCCATCAGTGCCTCGTCAGCCGAGCAGTACTTC.